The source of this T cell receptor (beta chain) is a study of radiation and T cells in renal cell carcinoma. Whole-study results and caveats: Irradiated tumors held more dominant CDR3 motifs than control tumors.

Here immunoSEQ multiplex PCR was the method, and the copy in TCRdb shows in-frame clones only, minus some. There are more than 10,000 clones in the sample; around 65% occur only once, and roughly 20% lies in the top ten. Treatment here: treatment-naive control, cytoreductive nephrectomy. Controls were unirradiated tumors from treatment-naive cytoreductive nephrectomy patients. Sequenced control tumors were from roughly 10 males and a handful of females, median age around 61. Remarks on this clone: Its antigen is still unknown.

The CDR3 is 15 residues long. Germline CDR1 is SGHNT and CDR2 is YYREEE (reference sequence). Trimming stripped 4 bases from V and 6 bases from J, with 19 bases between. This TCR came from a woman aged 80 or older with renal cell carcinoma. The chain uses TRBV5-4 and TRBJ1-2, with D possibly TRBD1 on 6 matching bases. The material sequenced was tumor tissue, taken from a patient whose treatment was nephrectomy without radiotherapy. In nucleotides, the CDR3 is TGTGCCAGCAGCCTCCAAGCGGGGGGCTCTAATGGCTACACCTTC. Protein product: CASSLQAGGSNGYTF.